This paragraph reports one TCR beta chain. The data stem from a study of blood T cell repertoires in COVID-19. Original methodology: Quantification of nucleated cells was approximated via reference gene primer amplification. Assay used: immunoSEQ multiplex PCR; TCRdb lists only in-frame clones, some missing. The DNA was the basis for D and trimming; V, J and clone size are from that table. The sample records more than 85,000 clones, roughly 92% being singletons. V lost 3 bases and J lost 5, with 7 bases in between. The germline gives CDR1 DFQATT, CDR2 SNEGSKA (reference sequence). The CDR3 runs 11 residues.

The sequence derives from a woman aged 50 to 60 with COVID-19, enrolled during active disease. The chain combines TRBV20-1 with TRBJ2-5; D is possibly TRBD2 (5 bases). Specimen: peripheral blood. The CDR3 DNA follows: TGCAGTGCTAGGAGGGTTGAGACCCAGTACTTC. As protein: CSARRVETQYF.